The 29 T cell receptor beta chains below were found in one sample sequenced in a study of identical twins. TCRdb called the 5' RACE reads again in MiXCR, with one record for every CDR3 protein. The sample gives just over 450,000 distinct CDR3 sequences, approximately 14% of which show up once; 0.52% is in the top ten. The sample also formed part of further work on yellow fever vaccine responses in identical twins.

The sample taken for sequencing was CD4+ T cells sorted from blood. These receptors originate from a woman younger than 35 in good health.

This clonotype has just a few counts. This rearrangement joins TRBV12-3 or TRBV12-4 to TRBJ2-7; 8 nucleotides line up with TRBD1. V lost 0 bases, J lost 3 bases, and 4 bases stayed unmatched. The CDR3 length is 15 residues. CDR3 bases: TGTGCCAGCAGTTTAGCGGCCAGGGGGCACTACGAGCAGTACTTC. Amino acid sequence: CASSLAARGHYEQYF.

The rearrangement uses TRBV6-5 and TRBJ2-7; D is perhaps TRBD1 (6 bases). The CDR3 extends over 12 amino acids. V was cut by 6 bases and J by 6 bases, with 12 bases left in between. CDR1 and CDR2 from the germline V gene are MNHEY and SVGAGI. The CDR3 sequence: CASRRDNREQYF. CDR3 nucleotides: TGTGCCAGCAGAAGGGACAATCGCGAGCAGTACTTC.

This clonotype was detected many times. This chain links TRBV12-3 or TRBV12-4 with TRBJ2-2, with 8 bases matching TRBD2. There are 15 residues in the CDR3. After removal of 6 bases from V and 0 bases from J, the junction contained 3 bases not matched to a gene. The CDR3 bases are TGTGCCAGCAGCGAGGGACTAGCGAACACCGGGGAGCTGTTTTTT. Translated, it gives CASSEGLANTGELFF.

The genes are TRBV30 and TRBJ2-2; TRBD1 matches 10 bases. The CDR3 runs to 16 residues. Germline CDR1 is GTSNPN and CDR2 is SVGIG (reference sequence). The trim removed 1 base at V and 5 bases at J, leaving 7 bases unmatched. The CDR3: CAWSGGQGVRTGELFF. The CDR3 region has the DNA TGTGCCTGGAGTGGCGGACAGGGGGTGAGGACCGGGGAGCTGTTTTTT. Combining the CDR3 with reference TRBV30 and TRBJ2-2 gives the whole variable domain SQTIHQWPATLVQPVGSPLSLECTVEGTSNPNLYWYRQAAGRGLQLLFYSVGIGQISSEVPQNLSASRPQDRQFILSSKKLLLSDSGFYLCAWSGGQGVRTGELFFGEGSRLTVL.

The chain recombines TRBV24-1 with TRBJ2-1; 8 positions agree with TRBD1. Trimming cost V 4 bases and J 2 bases; bases outside gene matches: 6. CDR3 length: 16 amino acids. Germline V gene sequence: CDR1 KGHDR, CDR2 SFDVKD. The CDR3 DNA sequence: TGTGCCACCAGTGACCCGGACAGGGCCCCCTACAATGAGCAGTTCTTC. Amino acids: CATSDPDRAPYNEQFF.

This clonotype has only a few counts. The chain is built from TRBV20-1 and TRBJ2-1; possibly TRBD2 for D (5 bases). V dropped 6 bases and J dropped 0 bases, with 18 bases sitting between them. The germline V gene has CDR1 DFQATT and CDR2 SNEGSKA (reference sequence). The CDR3 consists of 16 residues. CDR3 loop: CSAAPDYFSSYNEQFF. CDR3 nucleotide sequence: TGCAGTGCCGCCCCCGACTATTTCTCCTCCTACAATGAGCAGTTCTTC.

This clonotype was counted a few times. This rearrangement joins TRBV3-1 to TRBJ2-5; no definite D call. The germline V gene has CDR1 LGHDT and CDR2 YNNKEL (reference sequence). Trimming cost V 2 bases and J 1 base, with 14 bases left between them. The CDR3 is 16 residues long. The CDR3 loop reads CASSQSGRTIQETQYF. CDR3 DNA: TGTGCCAGCAGCCAAAGTGGCAGAACGATCCAAGAGACCCAGTACTTC.

The chain carries TRBV21-1 and TRBJ2-1; TRBD2, the D gene given by the table, was not confirmed from the DNA. TRBV21-1 is flagged as a pseudogene. There are 21 residues in the CDR3. In nucleotides, the CDR3 is TGTGCCAGCAGCACAGCAGGCGACGGACTAGCGGGAGTTCGATTTTACAATGAGCAGTTCTTC. Residues: CASSTAGDGLAGVRFYNEQFF.

This clonotype was found many times. V is TRBV12-3 or TRBV12-4 and J is TRBJ2-2, with no clear D. The CDR3 runs to 12 residues. V was trimmed by 3 bases and J by 3 bases, leaving 2 bases between them. CDR3 region: CASSLYTGELFF. The CDR3 DNA reads as TGTGCCAGCAGTTTGTACACCGGGGAGCTGTTTTTT.

This clonotype was detected only a few times. The chain recombines TRBV10-3 with TRBJ1-4; TRBD1 agrees at 9 bases. The germline V gene encodes CDR1 ENHRY and CDR2 SYGVKD. V was pared by 4 bases and J by 4 bases, with 4 bases of the junction left unmatched. The CDR3 is 15 amino acids. The CDR3 region has the DNA TGTGCCATCAGTGCTTCGGGACAGGGTAATGAAAAACTGTTTTTT. It yields the protein CAISASGQGNEKLFF.

This clonotype was detected only a few times. The chain employs TRBV4-2 and TRBJ2-1, with D perhaps TRBD2 (6 bases). V lost 0 bases and J lost 3, with 18 bases in between. Germline CDR1 is LGHNA and CDR2 is YNFKEQ. This CDR3 comprises 18 residues. CDR3: CASSQDLLRGLYYNEQFF. CDR3 nucleotides: TGTGCCAGCAGCCAAGATCTATTGCGGGGTCTCTACTACAATGAGCAGTTCTTC.

This chain uses TRBV7-2 with TRBJ2-1, with D uncertain. Per germline, CDR1 SGHTA and CDR2 FQGNSA. Between the trimmed V and J ends, which lost 0 bases and 4 bases, there was a span of 16 bases. The CDR3 is made up of 17 amino acids. The DNA of the CDR3 is TGTGCCAGCAGCTTAGCGTCTAGGGTAGGAGCATACAATGAGCAGTTCTTC. Encoded protein: CASSLASRVGAYNEQFF. Supplemented by reference TRBV7-2 and TRBJ2-1, the full variable domain reads GAGVSQSPSNKVTEKGKDVELRCDPISGHTALYWYRQSLGQGLEFLIYFQGNSAPDKSGLPSDRFSAERTGGSVSTLTIQRTQQEDSAVYLCASSLASRVGAYNEQFFGPGTRLTVL.

This clonotype was counted at least ten times. The chain joins TRBV28 to TRBJ2-2; a weak D match, TRBD2 (5 bases). From germline, CDR1 is MDHEN and CDR2 SYDVKM. The CDR3 covers 15 residues. V dropped 2 bases and J dropped 0 bases, with 7 bases sitting between them. The CDR3 DNA sequence: TGTGCCAGCAGTTTAGCGGGTACGAACACCGGGGAGCTGTTTTTT. It codes for CASSLAGTNTGELFF.

This clonotype was seen more than once but under ten times. The CDR3 DNA reads as TGTGCCAGCTACCGGGGTCCAGATACGCAGTATTTT. The encoded protein is CASYRGPDTQYF. The J gene is TRBJ2-3, the V gene TRBV28; D is perhaps TRBD2 (5 bases). The CDR3 totals 12 residues. V gave up 8 bases and J gave up 4 bases, with 10 bases separating them. Looked up from germline, CDR1 is MDHEN and CDR2 is SYDVKM.

The CDR3 nucleotides are TGTGCCAGCAGCCGAGTCGGGATCTCTGGGGCCAACGTCCTGACTTTC. This gives the protein CASSRVGISGANVLTF. The chain links TRBV5-6 to TRBJ2-6; a weak D match, TRBD2 (5 bases). This CDR3 has 16 amino acids. The germline gives CDR1 SGHDT, CDR2 YYEEEE. Between the trimmed V and J ends, which lost 4 bases and 0 bases, there was a span of 11 bases.

The chain has TRBV12-3 or TRBV12-4 and TRBJ2-7; the match to TRBD2 covers 9 bases. The V segment lost 2 bases and the J segment 2 bases; nucleotides outside the gene matches: 4. The CDR3 loop spans 15 amino acids. CDR3 DNA: TGTGCCAGCAGTTTAAAGCGGGGGGCCCCCTACGAGCAGTACTTC. It codes for CASSLKRGAPYEQYF.

At least ten counts were recorded for this clonotype. The rearrangement uses TRBV7-9 and TRBJ2-1; 9 positions agree with TRBD1. Germline CDR1 is SEHNR and CDR2 is FQNEAQ (reference sequence). The CDR3 has 16 amino acids. V was clipped by 3 bases and J by 5 bases; unmatched bases: 8. The CDR3 bases are TGTGCCAGCAGCTTGGGACAGGGTCTGGAGAACAATGAGCAGTTCTTC. It specifies CASSLGQGLENNEQFF.

This chain connects TRBV5-1 to TRBJ2-3; the match to TRBD2 covers 9 bases. Germline CDR1 SGHRS, CDR2 YFSETQ. The CDR3 sequence is 19 residues long. V shed 1 base and J 1 base; nucleotides not matched to a gene: 13. The CDR3 bases are TGCGCCAGCAGCTTGAGGTTTCGTAGCGCGGGAGGGGGCACAGATACGCAGTATTTT. Encoded protein: CASSLRFRSAGGGTDTQYF.

The V and J genes are TRBV2 and TRBJ2-7; possible D gene TRBD2, 5 bases. V dropped 7 bases and J dropped 6 bases, with 10 bases sitting between them. Germline loops: CDR1 SNHLY, CDR2 FYNNEI. CDR3 length: 11 residues. The chain's CDR3 is CASTEAGEQYF. Written as DNA, the CDR3 is TGTGCCAGCACGGAGGCCGGCGAGCAGTACTTC.

This clonotype was observed a handful of times. The chain recombines TRBV27 with TRBJ2-2; D gene unclear. CDR1 and CDR2 from the germline V gene are MNHEY and SMNVEV (reference sequence). This CDR3 is 15 amino acids long. The V gene lost 8 bases and the J gene lost 0 bases, with 13 bases spanning the gap. The CDR3 is CASPTGPANTGELFF. CDR3 DNA sequence: TGTGCCAGCCCCACGGGTCCGGCGAACACCGGGGAGCTGTTTTTT.

In its sample, this clonotype was seen a few times. The chain uses TRBV7-6 and TRBJ1-3; 8 nucleotides line up with TRBD1. Per germline, CDR1 SGHVS and CDR2 FNYEAQ. The CDR3 has 14 amino acids. V shed 5 bases, J shed 7 bases, and the junction held 7 bases outside the gene matches. CDR3 bases: TGTGCCAGCAGCCCGGGACAGGTGTGGAACACCATATATTTT. This translates into CASSPGQVWNTIYF.

This sequence joins TRBV4-1 and TRBJ2-3; D is undetermined. The germline V and J ends were trimmed by 0 bases and 3 bases, with 4 bases remaining between them. The CDR3 has 13 amino acids. Germline V gives CDR1 MGHRA, CDR2 YSYEKL. The CDR3 here is CASSQEMTDTQYF. The DNA for the CDR3 is TGCGCCAGCAGCCAAGAAATGACAGATACGCAGTATTTT.

The chain combines TRBV25-1 with TRBJ2-7; no definite D call. Germline assignment: CDR1 MGHDK and CDR2 SYGVNS. Deletions cut 2 bases from V and 3 bases from J, with 8 bases between. The CDR3 totals 13 residues. CDR3 nucleotide sequence: TGTGCCAGCAGTGAACGAACCTTCTACGAGCAGTACTTC. This sequence encodes CASSERTFYEQYF.

In this sample, this clonotype turned up many times. This chain uses TRBV6-1 with TRBJ2-5, with 7 positions matching TRBD1. V trimming: 6 bases; J trimming: 1 base; junction bases outside the gene matches: 8. Germline V gene sequence: CDR1 MNHNS, CDR2 SASEGT. This CDR3 has 15 amino acids. The CDR3 reads CASRAQGQSQETQYF. The CDR3 nucleotides are TGTGCCAGCAGGGCTCAGGGACAGTCCCAAGAGACCCAGTACTTC.

This clonotype has only a few counts. The V call is TRBV7-9, the J call TRBJ2-5, with D unclear. The CDR3 spans 16 residues. Germline V gene sequence: CDR1 SEHNR, CDR2 FQNEAQ (reference sequence). The V gene lost 5 bases and the J gene lost 1 base, with 17 bases spanning the gap. The CDR3 here is CASSLAPVAAQETQYF. The CDR3 nucleotides read TGTGCCAGCAGCCTGGCCCCGGTGGCAGCCCAAGAGACCCAGTACTTC.

The chain joins TRBV5-1 to TRBJ2-7, with D perhaps TRBD2 (5 bases). Looked up from germline, CDR1 is SGHRS and CDR2 is YFSETQ. Trimming stripped 0 bases from V and 4 bases from J, with 11 bases between. The length of the CDR3 is 14 residues. As DNA, the CDR3 is TGCGCCAGCAGCTTGGAATGGACTGAGTACGAGCAGTACTTC. This encodes CASSLEWTEYEQYF.

The sample holds many counts of this clonotype. J is TRBJ2-3 and V is TRBV12-3 or TRBV12-4, with 10 bases identical to TRBD1. The V gene end was trimmed by 5 bases and the J gene end by 3 bases; junction bases not matched to a gene: 8. The length of the CDR3 is 16 residues. The CDR3, as DNA: TGTGCCAGCAGTATGAGGGACAGGGGATTAACAGATACGCAGTATTTT. Its translation: CASSMRDRGLTDTQYF.

The V call is TRBV6-1, the J call TRBJ2-2; D possibly corresponds to TRBD1 (5 bases). The CDR3 has 13 residues. V dropped 3 bases and J dropped 7 bases, with 9 bases sitting between them. Germline assignment: CDR1 MNHNS and CDR2 SASEGT. CDR3 nucleotide sequence: TGTGCCAGCAGTGAGTGGGGCGACGGGGAGCTGTTTTTT. Translating it yields CASSEWGDGELFF.

This chain uses TRBV7-6 with TRBJ1-6, with TRBD1 matching over 9 bases. Trimming cost V 0 bases and J 10 bases; bases outside gene matches: 4. In germline, CDR1 is SGHVS, CDR2 FNYEAQ. The CDR3 sequence is 15 residues long. The CDR3 is CASSLADRGGSPLHF. Here the CDR3 DNA reads TGTGCCAGCAGCTTAGCGGACAGGGGTGGGTCACCCCTCCACTTT.